This TCR beta chain stems from a study of beta chain features in type 1 diabetes. Study background: What patients shared with healthy donors was a similar profile of age, gender and cell yields. Sorted cells from all samples, numbering 107,917,701, were examined. Study-wide findings and caveats: Significant though moderate, a shortening of TCRB CDR3s appeared in all four CD4+ subsets of Type 1 diabetes patients.

Trimming took 1 base from V and 5 from J; bases not matched to a gene: 2. Germline CDR1 and CDR2: LGHNA and YSLEER. CDR3 length: 15 amino acids. As every portion of the isolated RNA was reverse transcribed, the sequencing read expressed TCRB transcripts. TCRdb's copy holds only in-frame clones and misses some; the assay was immunoSEQ multiplex PCR. The top ten hold around 0.095% of the sample, which has about 620,000 clones, less than 20% seen once. Points on this clone: Its antigen is still unknown.

The sample taken for sequencing was naive CD4+ T cells from blood. The clonotype comes from a man younger than 30 in good health. The chain links TRBV4-3 to TRBJ1-4; TRBD1 matches at 9 bases. CDR3 sequence reads: CASSQVGTGNEKLFF. For the CDR3, the DNA is TGCGCCAGCAGCCAAGTCGGGACAGGGAATGAAAAACTGTTTTTT.